This is a list of T cell receptor beta chains from one sample in a study of shared clonotypes between healthy human individuals. Repertoires were generated with immunoSEQ multiplex PCR, while TCRdb's copy carries only in-frame clones and drops some. The sample lists over 2,000,000 clones; just over 90% were seen once. The specimen was naive CD8+ T cells from PBMCs. These TCRs come from a man younger than 30 in good health. Some clones in this sample may be carry-over from other donors' samples. Both conserved end residues are part of each CDR3. A D gene is named only where the DNA matches it firmly. Clone size is shown for a subset of rows, as once, few, many or a class of expanded clone.

CDR3: CAISESTGTGAYEQYF
J: TRBJ2-7
D: TRBD1
V: TRBV10-3
size: NA
length: 16

CDR3: CASRQPGQGENNEQFF
J: TRBJ2-1
D: NA
V: TRBV2
size: NA
length: 16

CDR3: CASSFGGQETQYF
J: TRBJ2-5
D: NA
V: TRBV7-9
size: NA
length: 13

CDR3: CASSAAGTSGSLDTQYF
J: TRBJ2-3
D: TRBD2
V: TRBV9
size: NA
length: 17

CDR3: CASSYIDSPYEQYF
J: TRBJ2-7
D: NA
V: TRBV27
size: NA
length: 14

CDR3: CAWSVPSRTGANYGYTF
J: TRBJ1-2
D: NA
V: TRBV30
size: NA
length: 17

CDR3: CAWSVGDRQPQHF
J: TRBJ1-5
D: NA
V: TRBV30
size: NA
length: 13

CDR3: CASSLDRDGYTF
J: TRBJ1-2
D: TRBD1
V: TRBV19
size: NA
length: 12

CDR3: CASRDTRRNTEAFF
J: TRBJ1-1
D: NA
V: TRBV5-1
size: NA
length: 14

CDR3: CASSFSQAGYNEQFF
J: TRBJ2-1
D: NA
V: TRBV27
size: NA
length: 15

CDR3: CASSPGQGGENIQYF
J: TRBJ2-4
D: NA
V: TRBV7-9
size: NA
length: 15

CDR3: CASSTGGGEQYF
J: TRBJ2-7
D: NA
V: TRBV5-6
size: NA
length: 12

CDR3: CASRGQAYEQYF
J: TRBJ2-7
D: NA
V: TRBV14
size: NA
length: 12

CDR3: CASRALANYGYTF
J: TRBJ1-2
D: NA
V: TRBV27
size: NA
length: 13

CDR3: CASRIGSSGANVLTF
J: TRBJ2-6
D: NA
V: TRBV27
size: NA
length: 15

CDR3: CSVLGGLAGVGAIYEQFF
J: TRBJ2-1
D: TRBD2
V: TRBV29-1
size: NA
length: 18

CDR3: CASSSRLAGGPTRETQYF
J: TRBJ2-5
D: TRBD2
V: TRBV19
size: NA
length: 18

CDR3: CASSLGAYEQYF
J: TRBJ2-7
D: NA
V: TRBV7-6
size: NA
length: 12

CDR3: CASSLGVSGNTIYF
J: TRBJ1-3
D: NA
V: TRBV11-2
size: NA
length: 14

CDR3: CASSQDQGQGAYEQYF
J: TRBJ2-7
D: TRBD1
V: TRBV4-1
size: NA
length: 16

CDR3: CASSSTPGAGELFF
J: TRBJ2-2
D: NA
V: TRBV11-3
size: NA
length: 14

CDR3: CASSSDEGGPNYGYTF
J: TRBJ1-2
D: NA
V: TRBV7-9
size: NA
length: 16

CDR3: CASSIVRLAGDAGEQFF
J: TRBJ2-1
D: TRBD2
V: TRBV19
size: once
length: 17

CDR3: CASRLPRGGYYNEQFF
J: TRBJ2-1
D: TRBD2
V: TRBV11-2
size: NA
length: 16

CDR3: CASSQAGLADYNEQFF
J: TRBJ2-1
D: TRBD2
V: TRBV4-2
size: NA
length: 16

CDR3: CASSPGSYYGYTF
J: TRBJ1-2
D: NA
V: TRBV9
size: NA
length: 13

CDR3: CASSLSGRTYEQYF
J: TRBJ2-7
D: NA
V: TRBV11-2
size: NA
length: 14

CDR3: CASSLAQVSYEQYF
J: TRBJ2-7
D: NA
V: TRBV7-8
size: NA
length: 14

CDR3: CSVDPPPATEAFF
J: TRBJ1-1
D: NA
V: TRBV29-1
size: NA
length: 13

CDR3: CASSEGPGRLEETQYF
J: TRBJ2-5
D: NA
V: TRBV2
size: NA
length: 16

CDR3: CASSSGRGYNQPQHF
J: TRBJ1-5
D: NA
V: TRBV5-7
size: NA
length: 15

CDR3: CASDSRDDNEQFF
J: TRBJ2-1
D: NA
V: TRBV6-1
size: NA
length: 13

CDR3: CASSIRGGNYEQYF
J: TRBJ2-7
D: TRBD2
V: TRBV9
size: NA
length: 14

CDR3: CAISEEGQGINTEAFF
J: TRBJ1-1
D: TRBD1
V: TRBV10-3
size: NA
length: 16

CDR3: CASTLTSNTGELFF
J: TRBJ2-2
D: NA
V: TRBV27
size: NA
length: 14

CDR3: CASSQTDRQGNTIYF
J: TRBJ1-3
D: NA
V: TRBV4-1
size: NA
length: 15

CDR3: CASSLALTGSTDTQYF
J: TRBJ2-3
D: NA
V: TRBV7-9
size: NA
length: 16

CDR3: CASSTRQSTDTQYF
J: TRBJ2-3
D: NA
V: TRBV5-1
size: NA
length: 14

CDR3: CASSPGGRHSGNTIYF
J: TRBJ1-3
D: NA
V: TRBV27
size: NA
length: 16

CDR3: CASSQEEAGANYGYTF
J: TRBJ1-2
D: NA
V: TRBV4-1
size: NA
length: 16

CDR3: CASSLGVVTSSYEQYF
J: TRBJ2-7
D: NA
V: TRBV5-4
size: NA
length: 16

CDR3: CASSSPSGRVPDTQYF
J: TRBJ2-3
D: TRBD2
V: TRBV7-9
size: NA
length: 16

CDR3: CASSLRQASVSYNEQFF
J: TRBJ2-1
D: NA
V: TRBV4-1
size: NA
length: 17

CDR3: CASSLGINRVSGNTIYF
J: TRBJ1-3
D: NA
V: TRBV11-3
size: once
length: 17

CDR3: CASGSGLYNEQFF
J: TRBJ2-1
D: NA
V: TRBV19
size: NA
length: 13

CDR3: CASSLPPPGGYDEQFF
J: TRBJ2-1
D: TRBD1
V: TRBV4-1
size: NA
length: 16

CDR3: CASSFLGAGEQYF
J: TRBJ2-7
D: TRBD2
V: TRBV5-6
size: NA
length: 13

CDR3: CASSQGLAGLTGELFF
J: TRBJ2-2
D: TRBD2
V: TRBV4-3
size: NA
length: 16

CDR3: CATNPSGRGAYEQYF
J: TRBJ2-7
D: TRBD2
V: TRBV15
size: NA
length: 15

CDR3: CSVESGASLGYTF
J: TRBJ1-2
D: NA
V: TRBV29-1
size: NA
length: 13

CDR3: CASSGRLAPNMVGEQFF
J: TRBJ2-1
D: TRBD2
V: TRBV5-4
size: NA
length: 17

CDR3: CAWRMDGSYEQYF
J: TRBJ2-7
D: NA
V: TRBV30
size: NA
length: 13

CDR3: CASSPSGRYEQYF
J: TRBJ2-7
D: TRBD2
V: TRBV27
size: NA
length: 13

CDR3: CAIEGYSYEQYF
J: TRBJ2-7
D: NA
V: TRBV7-2
size: NA
length: 12

CDR3: CASSGDGLYNSPLHF
J: TRBJ1-6
D: NA
V: TRBV6-5
size: NA
length: 15

CDR3: CASSTRTGGAENEKLFF
J: TRBJ1-4
D: TRBD1
V: TRBV11-1
size: NA
length: 17

CDR3: CASSTTGGNTEAFF
J: TRBJ1-1
D: TRBD1
V: TRBV27
size: NA
length: 14

CDR3: CASSLAAIIGTGQLYEQYF
J: TRBJ2-7
D: TRBD1
V: TRBV11-2
size: NA
length: 19

CDR3: CASSDRGWADTQYF
J: TRBJ2-3
D: TRBD1
V: TRBV27
size: NA
length: 14

CDR3: CASSLMLGGGGELFF
J: TRBJ2-2
D: NA
V: TRBV28
size: NA
length: 15